This T cell receptor beta chain was identified during a study of metastatic and nonmetastatic thyroid tumors. The wider study: The comparison covered peripheral blood and tumor or nodule tissue in malignant and benign thyroid patients.

Thyroid surgery was performed in patients who had received no treatment beforehand. Source study methods: Variation in CDR3 across clinicopathological groups served as the basis for constructing a distant-metastasis classifier in papillary thyroid cancer. TCRdb re-called clones from the PCR reads using MiXCR. The V and J calls were determined by TCRdb, not by the authors. The sample lists fewer than 30,000 clones; 15% were seen once. Ten or more counts support this clone. Trimming took 3 bases from V and 9 from J; bases not matched to a gene: 5. Germline V CDR1 and CDR2: MNHEY, SMNVEV (reference sequence). The CDR3 totals 14 residues.

Sequenced input: blood. The source is a female donor with papillary thyroid cancer or a benign thyroid nodule (not recorded which). Some clones in this sample may be carry-over from other donors' samples. This chain links TRBV27 with TRBJ1-6; 7 bases agree with TRBD1. CDR3 sequence: CASSFRDSSSPLHF. The CDR3, as DNA: TGTGCCAGCAGTTTTAGGGACAGCAGTTCACCCCTCCACTTT.